The clone carrying this T cell receptor beta chain was counted a few times. Assay used: immunoSEQ multiplex PCR; TCRdb lists only in-frame clones, some missing. The sample carries 850,000 to 1,200,000 clones, under 80% recorded once. This sample is part of a study of shared clonotypes between healthy human individuals. This CDR3 spans 13 amino acids. V was cut by 5 bases and J by 6 bases, with 11 bases left in between. Germline V gives CDR1 SGHTA, CDR2 FQGTGA. V usage is TRBV7-3 and J usage is TRBJ2-1; D gene ambiguous. Sequencing was carried out using memory CD4+ T cells sorted from blood. Subset described: CD45RA-negative fraction. The clonotype was recovered from a man between 18 and 29 years old in good health. The CDR3 loop is CASSTGVSNEQFF. The DNA for the CDR3 is TGTGCCAGCAGCACTGGAGTTAGCAATGAGCAGTTCTTC.